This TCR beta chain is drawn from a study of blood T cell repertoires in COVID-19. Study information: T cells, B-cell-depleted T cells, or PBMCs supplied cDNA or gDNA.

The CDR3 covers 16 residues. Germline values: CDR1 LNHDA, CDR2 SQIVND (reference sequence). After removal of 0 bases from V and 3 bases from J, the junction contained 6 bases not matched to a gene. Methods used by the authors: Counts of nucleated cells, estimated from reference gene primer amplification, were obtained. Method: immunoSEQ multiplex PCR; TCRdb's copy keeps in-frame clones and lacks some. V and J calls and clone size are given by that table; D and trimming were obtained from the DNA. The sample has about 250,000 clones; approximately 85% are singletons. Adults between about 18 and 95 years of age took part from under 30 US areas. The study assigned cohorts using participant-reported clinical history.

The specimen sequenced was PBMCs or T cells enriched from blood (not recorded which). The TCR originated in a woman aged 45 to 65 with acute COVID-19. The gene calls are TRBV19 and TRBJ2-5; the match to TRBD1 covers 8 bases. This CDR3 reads CASSIEGWGQEETQYF. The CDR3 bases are TGTGCCAGTAGTATAGAAGGGTGGGGACAGGAAGAGACCCAGTACTTC.